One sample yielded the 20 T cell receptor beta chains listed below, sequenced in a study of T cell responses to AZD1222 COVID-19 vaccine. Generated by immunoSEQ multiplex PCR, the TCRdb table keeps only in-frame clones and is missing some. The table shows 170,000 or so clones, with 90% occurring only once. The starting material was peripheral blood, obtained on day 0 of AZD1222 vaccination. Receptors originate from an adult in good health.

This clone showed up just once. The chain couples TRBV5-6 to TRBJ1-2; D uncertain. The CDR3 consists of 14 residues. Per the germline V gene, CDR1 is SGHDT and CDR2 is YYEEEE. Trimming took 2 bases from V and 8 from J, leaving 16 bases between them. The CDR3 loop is CASSLRNSGTGYTF. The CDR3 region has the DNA TGTGCCAGCAGCTTAAGGAACTCGGGTACCGGCTACACCTTC.

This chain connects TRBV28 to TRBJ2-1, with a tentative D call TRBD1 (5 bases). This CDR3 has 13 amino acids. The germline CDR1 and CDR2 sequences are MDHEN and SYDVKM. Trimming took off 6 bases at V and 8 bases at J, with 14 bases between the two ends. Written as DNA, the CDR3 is TGTGCCAGCAGATCGCAATGGGGCGATGAGCAGTTCTTC. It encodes CASRSQWGDEQFF.

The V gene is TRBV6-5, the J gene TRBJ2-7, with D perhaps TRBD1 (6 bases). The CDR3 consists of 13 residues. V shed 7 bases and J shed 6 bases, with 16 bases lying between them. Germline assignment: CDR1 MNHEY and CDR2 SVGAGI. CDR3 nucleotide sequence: TGTGCCAGCATGGGACACGGTGTGGGCGAGCAGTACTTC. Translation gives CASMGHGVGEQYF.

The chain's CDR3 is CASSIGGTGTYEQYF. The CDR3 bases are TGTGCCAGTAGTATTGGGGGGACAGGAACGTACGAGCAGTACTTC. The V call is TRBV19, the J call TRBJ2-7, with 8 positions matching TRBD1. Germline trimming cut 3 bases from V and 4 bases from J; bases unmatched to any gene: 8. Germline loops: CDR1 LNHDA, CDR2 SQIVND (reference sequence). This CDR3 contains 15 residues.

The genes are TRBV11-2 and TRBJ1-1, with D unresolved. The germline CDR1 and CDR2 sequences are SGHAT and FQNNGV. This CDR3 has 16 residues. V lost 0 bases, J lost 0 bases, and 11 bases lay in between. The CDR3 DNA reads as TGTGCCAGCAGCTTAGATCTCGGAGTTTTGAACACTGAAGCTTTCTTT. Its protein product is CASSLDLGVLNTEAFF.

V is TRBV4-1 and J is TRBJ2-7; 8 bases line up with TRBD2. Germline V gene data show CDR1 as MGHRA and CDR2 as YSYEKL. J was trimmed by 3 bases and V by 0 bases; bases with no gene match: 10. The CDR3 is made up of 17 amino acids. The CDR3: CASSQDPPSGGIYEQYF. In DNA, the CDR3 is TGCGCCAGCAGCCAAGATCCCCCCAGCGGGGGAATCTACGAGCAGTACTTC.

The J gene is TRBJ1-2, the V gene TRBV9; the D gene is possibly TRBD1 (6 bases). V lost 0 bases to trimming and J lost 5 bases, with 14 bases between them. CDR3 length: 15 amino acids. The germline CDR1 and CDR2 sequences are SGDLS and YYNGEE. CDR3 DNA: TGTGCCAGCAGCGTAGAAGGCACAGGGTCGTATGGCTACACCTTC. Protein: CASSVEGTGSYGYTF.

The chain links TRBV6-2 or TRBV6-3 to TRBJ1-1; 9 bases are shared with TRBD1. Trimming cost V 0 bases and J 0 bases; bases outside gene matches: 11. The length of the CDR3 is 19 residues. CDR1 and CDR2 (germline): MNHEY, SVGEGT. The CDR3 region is CASSYSIYSGTGMNTEAFF. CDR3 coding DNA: TGTGCCAGCAGTTACTCAATCTATTCCGGGACAGGGATGAACACTGAAGCTTTCTTT.

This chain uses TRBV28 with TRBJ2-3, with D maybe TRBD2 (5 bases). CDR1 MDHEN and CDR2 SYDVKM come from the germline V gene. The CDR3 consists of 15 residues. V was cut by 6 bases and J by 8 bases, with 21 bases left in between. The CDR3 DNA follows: TGTGCCAGCAGCGATGTTAGCATTCGGGGTGGTACGCAGTATTTT. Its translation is CASSDVSIRGGTQYF.

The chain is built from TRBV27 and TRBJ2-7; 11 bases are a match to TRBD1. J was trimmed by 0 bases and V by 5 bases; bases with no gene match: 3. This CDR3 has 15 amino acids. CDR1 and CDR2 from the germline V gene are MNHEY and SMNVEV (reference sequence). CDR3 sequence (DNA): TGTGCCAGCAGTAAGGGACAGGGGGGCTCCTACGAGCAGTACTTC. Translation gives CASSKGQGGSYEQYF.

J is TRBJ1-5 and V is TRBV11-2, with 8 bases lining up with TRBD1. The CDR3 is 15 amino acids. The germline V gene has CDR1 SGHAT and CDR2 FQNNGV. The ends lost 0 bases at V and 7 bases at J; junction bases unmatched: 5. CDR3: CASSLEDRGGQPQHF. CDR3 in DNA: TGTGCCAGCAGCTTAGAAGACAGGGGCGGGCAGCCCCAGCATTTT.

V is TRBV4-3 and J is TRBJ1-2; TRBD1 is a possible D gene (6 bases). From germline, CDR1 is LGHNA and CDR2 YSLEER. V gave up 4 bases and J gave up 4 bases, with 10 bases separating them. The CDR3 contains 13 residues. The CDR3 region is CASSPGGLYGYTF. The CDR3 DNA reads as TGCGCCAGCAGCCCTGGGGGGCTCTATGGCTACACCTTC.

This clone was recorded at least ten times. The CDR3 nucleotides read TGTGCCAGTAGTAAATCGCAGGCTACTGGAAACACCATATATTTT. This gives the protein CASSKSQATGNTIYF. The chain has TRBV19 and TRBJ1-3; D is unresolved. The CDR3 extends over 15 amino acids. V gave up 4 bases and J gave up 2 bases, with 12 bases separating them. Germline CDR1 reads LNHDA; CDR2 reads SQIVND (reference sequence). Full variable domain (missing parts from reference TRBV19 and TRBJ1-3): DGGITQSPKYLFRKEGQNVTLSCEQNLNHDAMYWYRQDPGQGLRLIYYSQIVNDFQKGDIAEGYSVSREKKESFPLTVTSAQKNPTAFYLCASSKSQATGNTIYFGEGSWLTVV.

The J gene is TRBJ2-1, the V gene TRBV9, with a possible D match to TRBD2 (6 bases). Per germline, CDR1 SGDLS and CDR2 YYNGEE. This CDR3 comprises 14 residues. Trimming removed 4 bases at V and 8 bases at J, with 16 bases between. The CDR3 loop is CASSSAGPLDEQFF. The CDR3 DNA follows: TGTGCCAGCAGCTCAGCGGGTCCTTTGGATGAGCAGTTCTTC.

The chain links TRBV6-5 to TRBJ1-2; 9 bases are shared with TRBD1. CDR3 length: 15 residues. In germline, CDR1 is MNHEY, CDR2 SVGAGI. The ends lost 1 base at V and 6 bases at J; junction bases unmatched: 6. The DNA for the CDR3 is TGTGCCAGCAGTTACTGGGCGGGACAGGGCGATGGCTACACCTTC. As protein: CASSYWAGQGDGYTF.

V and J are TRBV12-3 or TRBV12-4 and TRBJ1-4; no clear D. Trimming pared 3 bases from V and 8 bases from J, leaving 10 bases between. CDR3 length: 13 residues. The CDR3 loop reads CASSFFRQEKLFF. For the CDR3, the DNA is TGTGCCAGCAGTTTTTTTCGTCAGGAAAAACTGTTTTTT.

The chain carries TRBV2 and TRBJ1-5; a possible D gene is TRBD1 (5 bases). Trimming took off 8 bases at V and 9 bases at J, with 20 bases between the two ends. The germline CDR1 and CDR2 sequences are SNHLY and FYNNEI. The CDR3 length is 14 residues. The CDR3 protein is CASSRRDSGGPQHF. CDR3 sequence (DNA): TGTGCCAGCTCACGTAGGGACTCGGGAGGGCCCCAGCATTTT. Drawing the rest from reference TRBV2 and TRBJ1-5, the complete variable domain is EPEVTQTPSHQVTQMGQEVILRCVPISNHLYFYWYRQILGQKVEFLVSFYNNEISEKSEIFDDQFSVERPDGSNFTLKIRSTKLEDSAMYFCASSRRDSGGPQHFGDGTRLSIL.

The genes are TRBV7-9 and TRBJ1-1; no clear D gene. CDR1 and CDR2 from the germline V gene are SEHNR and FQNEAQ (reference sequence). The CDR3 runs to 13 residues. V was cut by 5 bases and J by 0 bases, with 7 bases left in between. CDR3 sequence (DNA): TGTGCCAGCAGCGCCAGCATGAACACTGAAGCTTTCTTT. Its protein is CASSASMNTEAFF.

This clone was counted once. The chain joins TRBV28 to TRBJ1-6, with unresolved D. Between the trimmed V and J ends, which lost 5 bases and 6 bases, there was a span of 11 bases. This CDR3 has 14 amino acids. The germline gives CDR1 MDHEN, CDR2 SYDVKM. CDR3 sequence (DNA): TGTGCCAGCAGTCTGACTACCGGTAATTCACCCCTCCACTTT. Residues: CASSLTTGNSPLHF.

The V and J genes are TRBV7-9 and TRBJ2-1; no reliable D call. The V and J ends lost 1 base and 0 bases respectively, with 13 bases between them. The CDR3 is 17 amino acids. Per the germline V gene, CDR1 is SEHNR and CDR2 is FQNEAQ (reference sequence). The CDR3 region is CASSLDGAPGSYNEQFF. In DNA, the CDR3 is TGTGCCAGCAGCTTAGACGGCGCCCCGGGCTCCTACAATGAGCAGTTCTTC. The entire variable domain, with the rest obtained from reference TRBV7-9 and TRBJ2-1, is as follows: DTGVSQNPRHKITKRGQNVTFRCDPISEHNRLYWYRQTLGQGPEFLTYFQNEAQLEKSRLLSDRFSAERPKGSFSTLEIQRTEQGDSAMYLCASSLDGAPGSYNEQFFGPGTRLTVL.